This T cell receptor (beta chain) comes out of a study of T-cell memory formation after mild COVID-19 (dated by TCRdb to the early 2020s). The study in broad terms: TCR sequence clusters from the two donors were found to be largely donor specific. In two donors, T-cell clones that expanded and contracted after mild COVID-19 were followed by sequencing TCRalpha and TCRbeta repertoires longitudinally. Two young, previously healthy adult volunteers, one female and one male, were included in the cohort.

Ficoll-Paque density gradient centrifugation was used to isolate PBMCs. Sequencing was carried out with an Illumina NovaSeq 6000. TCRalpha and TCRbeta cDNA libraries were constructed by 5'RACE with constant-segment primers, with sample barcodes and unique molecular identifiers being introduced. RNA was extracted from every sample with Trizol reagent. The libraries were amplified in two PCR steps, and the second step added a second sample barcode and Illumina TruSeq adapters. Libraries were sequenced on an Illumina NovaSeq with 2 x 150 bp paired-end reads. The authors' analysis ran thus. Demultiplexing of reads and collapsing into UMI-guided consensus sequences were performed with migec v1.2.7. Using mixcr v2.1.11, UMI consensuses were aligned to TRA and TRB V and J templates and then assembled into clonotypes. Expanded or contracted clonotypes were those called significant by both edgeR and NoisET, with noise models trained on biological replicates. For edgeR calls, the thresholds were a false discovery rate-adjusted p below 0.01 and a log2 fold-change of 1. PCA with hierarchical clustering of max-normalized trajectories of the 1000 most abundant clonotypes was used as exploratory dynamics analysis. Each responding clone was given a CD4 or CD8 phenotype based on the CD4+ and CD8+ repertoires, which had been sequenced separately. TCRdb took the public reads, trimmed them with fastp at Q25, ran MiXCR for clone calling and kept in-frame beta chains. CDR3 protein sequences are deduplicated, and each keeps its most common genes and DNA. V and J calls and clone size were set by TCRdb, not the authors. Recorded for this sample are 240,000 or so distinct CDR3 sequences; roughly 10% of them occurred a single time. 20% to 25% of the sample lies in the top ten.

The CDR3, cysteine through phenylalanine, is 14 amino acids long. Only CDR3 DNA remains: 42 bases, in frame from the first base. V is trimmed back by 5 bases and J by 4 bases, and the junction contains 6 bases that no gene match accounts for. This clonotype occurred a few times. Which antigen it targets is not known. No qualities accompany the bases; no much larger clone lies one base away. Here is what the overall study found, with its caveats: From day 15 to 85, contracting clones showed balanced CD4/CD8 phenotypes, whereas a second wave of clones that expanded from day 15 to 37 leaned towards CD4+. Contracting CD4+ clones appeared mostly in the CM and EM memory subsets, whereas CD8+ clones were enriched in EMRA. The detection of some responding clones in pre-infection memory suggests that pre-existing cross-reactive memory T cells joined the SARS-CoV-2 response. The study included only a couple of mild cases, and larger cohorts that include severe cases with pre-infection samples were judged to be necessary. Whether the second-wave clones peaking on day 37 were SARS-CoV-2 specific was not confirmed.

The chain uses TRBV12-3 or TRBV12-4 and TRBJ1-2; TRBD1 lines up with 8 middle nucleotides. This TCR derives from a man aged 18 to 35 who had mild COVID-19 (a few samples of this study predate the infection). The sample titles of this study are shuffled in the database, so cell type and time point are left out; the donor was told from shared clones. The specimen sequenced was PBMCs or a T cell subset sorted from them (not recorded which). The DNA sequence is TGTGCCAGCAGTCAAACAGGGGGAACCTATGGCTACACCTTC. This sequence encodes CASSQTGGTYGYTF.